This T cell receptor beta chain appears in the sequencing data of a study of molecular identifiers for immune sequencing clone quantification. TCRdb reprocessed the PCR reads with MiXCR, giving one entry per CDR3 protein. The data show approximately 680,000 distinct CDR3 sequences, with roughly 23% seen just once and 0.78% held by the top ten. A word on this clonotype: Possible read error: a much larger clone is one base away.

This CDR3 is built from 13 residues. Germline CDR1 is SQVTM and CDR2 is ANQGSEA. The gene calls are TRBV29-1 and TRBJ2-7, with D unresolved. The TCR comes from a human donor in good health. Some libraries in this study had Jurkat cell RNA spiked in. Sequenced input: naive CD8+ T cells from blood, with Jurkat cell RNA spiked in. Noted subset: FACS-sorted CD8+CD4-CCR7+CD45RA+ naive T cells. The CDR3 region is CSVEDQDGYEQCF. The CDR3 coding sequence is TGCAGCGTTGAAGATCAAGACGGCTACGAGCAGTGCTTC.